These T cell receptor beta chains were read from a single sample in a study of Ad26.COV2.S vaccination and SARS-CoV-2 variants. Using immunoSEQ multiplex PCR, the repertoire was profiled, and TCRdb retains in-frame clones only, with some absent. The sample has just over 350,000 clones, under 95% seen once; the top ten hold under 5%. Sequenced here: peripheral blood, sampled after recovery from COVID-19. All receptors come from a human donor who had recovered from COVID-19. The CDR3 runs from the conserved cysteine through the conserved F or W. The order of the fields is J gene, D gene, clone size, V gene, CDR3 protein, CDR3 DNA. The D gene is left open where the match is weak. Size values are once, few and many counts, or a class for expanded clones, and some rows have none.

TRBJ1-5 NA NA TRBV13 CASSSGRSEGQPQHF TGTGCCAGCAGCTCCGGTAGGTCAGAGGGGCAGCCCCAGCATTTT
TRBJ1-5 NA once TRBV11-2 CASSLTGYSNQPQHF TGTGCCAGCAGCTTAACGGGTTATAGCAATCAGCCCCAGCATTTT
TRBJ2-3 TRBD2 NA TRBV7-6 CASKLAGGPRISDTQYF TGTGCCAGCAAACTAGCGGGGGGGCCGCGTATCTCAGATACGCAGTATTTT
TRBJ2-3 TRBD2 NA TRBV11-2 CASSSKTSGSTDTQYF TGTGCCAGCAGCTCGAAGACTAGCGGGAGCACAGATACGCAGTATTTT
TRBJ2-7 TRBD1 NA TRBV6-5 CASSFGQEVNEQYF TGTGCCAGCAGCTTTGGACAGGAGGTTAACGAGCAGTACTTC
TRBJ2-5 NA NA TRBV5-1 CASSVSLRGVETQYF TGCGCCAGCAGCGTATCGCTCAGGGGGGTGGAGACCCAGTACTTC
TRBJ2-3 NA NA TRBV20-1 CSASVGGGADTQYF TGCAGTGCTAGTGTGGGGGGGGGCGCAGATACGCAGTATTTT
TRBJ1-2 TRBD1 NA TRBV10-2 CASSESGQAYGYTF TGCGCCAGCAGTGAGTCGGGACAGGCATATGGCTACACCTTC
TRBJ1-2 TRBD1 NA TRBV3-1/TRBV3-2 CASSRQGDGYTF TGTGCCAGCAGTCGACAGGGGGATGGCTACACCTTC
TRBJ2-7 NA NA TRBV5-1 CASSLVGASQQYF TGCGCCAGCAGCTTGGTAGGTGCCAGCCAGCAGTACTTC
TRBJ2-5 NA NA TRBV14 CASSQWSGDQETQYF TGTGCCAGCAGCCAATGGTCGGGGGACCAAGAGACCCAGTACTTC
TRBJ1-3 TRBD1 NA TRBV7-4 CASSLWYRDRVLDTIYF TGTGCCAGCAGCCTATGGTACCGGGACAGGGTATTGGACACCATATATTTT
TRBJ2-3 NA NA TRBV7-6 CASSKNPRTDTQYF TGTGCCAGCAGCAAAAACCCCCGAACAGATACGCAGTATTTT
TRBJ2-1 NA NA TRBV3-1/TRBV3-2 CASSHHRADEQFF TGTGCCAGCAGCCATCACCGGGCGGATGAGCAGTTCTTC
TRBJ2-1 NA NA TRBV5-1 CASSPRGVLESSYNEQFF TGCGCCAGCAGCCCGCGTGGAGTCCTAGAGAGCTCCTACAATGAGCAGTTCTTC
TRBJ1-2 NA NA TRBV6-5 CASSYSWEANYGYTF TGTGCCAGCAGTTATTCCTGGGAGGCTAACTATGGCTACACCTTC
TRBJ1-1 NA once TRBV7-2 CASSLGAGPTEAFF TGTGCCAGCAGCTTAGGGGCAGGGCCCACTGAAGCTTTCTTT
TRBJ2-2 NA NA TRBV10-1 CASSTTGELFF TGCGCCAGCAGTACCACCGGGGAGCTGTTTTTT
TRBJ2-2 TRBD2 NA TRBV6-2/TRBV6-3 CASSYSVAGTGELFF TGTGCCAGCAGTTACTCGGTAGCGGGGACCGGGGAGCTGTTTTTT
TRBJ2-2 NA NA TRBV7-9 CASSLIRTANTGELFF TGTGCCAGCAGCTTAATAAGGACAGCGAACACCGGGGAGCTGTTTTTT
TRBJ2-1 TRBD2 NA TRBV9 CASSVGTTMNEQFF TGTGCCAGCAGCGTCGGGACTACAATGAATGAGCAGTTCTTC
TRBJ1-1 NA NA TRBV18 CASSPPAGFTEAFF TGTGCCAGCTCACCACCGGCGGGGTTCACTGAAGCTTTCTTT
TRBJ1-3 TRBD1 NA TRBV9 CASSAPRTGGNTIYF TGTGCCAGCAGCGCCCCAAGGACAGGGGGAAACACCATATATTTT
TRBJ1-4 NA NA TRBV2 CGCLEQGEEKLFF TGTGGATGCTTGGAACAGGGTGAAGAAAAACTGTTTTTT
TRBJ2-7 TRBD1 NA TRBV19 CASSIGRGQHEQYF TGTGCCAGTAGTATAGGTAGGGGGCAACACGAGCAGTACTTC
TRBJ2-1 NA NA TRBV6-5 CASSPKFEQFF TGTGCCAGCAGCCCCAAATTTGAGCAGTTCTTC